This T cell receptor beta chain appears in the sequencing data of a study of shared clonotypes between healthy human individuals. Study at large: The donor group consisted of two women and three men, aged 18 to 49. Study-wide results and limits: Rarefaction gave evidence that sorted-subset sequencing remained incomplete despite large depth.

Only Caucasian adults living in Nashville, Tennessee made up the donor group. Genomic DNA of every subset was divided equally among multiple immunoSEQ plates. Libraries were prepared by immunoSEQ multiplex PCR; TCRdb keeps only in-frame clonotypes and omits some of them. The sample carries about 1 million clones, roughly 80% recorded once. This CDR3 spans 16 amino acids. V was pared by 0 bases and J by 4 bases, with 6 bases of the junction left unmatched. Germline CDR1 reads SGHRS; CDR2 reads YFSETQ. As concerns this clone: Its antigen is currently unknown.

Material: memory CD4+ T cells sorted from blood. As to subset: CD45RA-negative fraction. This TCR derives from a man between 18 and 35 years old in good health. The J gene is TRBJ1-1, the V gene TRBV5-1, with 10 bases matching TRBD1. As DNA, the CDR3 is TGCGCCAGCAGCTTGGCCGGGACAGGGGCGGGCACTGAAGCTTTCTTT. This gives the protein CASSLAGTGAGTEAFF. The entire variable domain, with the rest obtained from reference TRBV5-1 and TRBJ1-1, is as follows: KAGVTQTPRYLIKTRGQQVTLSCSPISGHRSVSWYQQTPGQGLQFLFEYFSETQRNKGNFPGRFSGRQFSNSRSEMNVSTLELGDSALYLCASSLAGTGAGTEAFFGQGTRLTVV.